The 25 T cell receptor beta chains reported below all come from one sample, sequenced in a study of Graves' ophthalmopathy and Graves' hyperthyroidism. Amplifying from RNA transcripts, the study obtained TCR beta CDR3 regions. An opening RT-PCR round employed HTBI primers and preceded a second-round multiplex PCR. MiXCR, applied by TCRdb to the multiplex PCR reads, yields one record per CDR3 protein. In the table there are 650,000 to 900,000 distinct CDR3 sequences, 35% to 50% of which are singletons. The specimen sequenced was peripheral blood. The receptor source for this set is an adult man with Graves' ophthalmopathy.

This clonotype was found many times. An end of the junction differs from the germline gene, which may be a read error. The rearrangement links TRBV5-1 to TRBJ2-7, with TRBD1 matching 9 bases. Germline V lookup: CDR1 SGHRS, CDR2 YFSETQ. The CDR3 is 13 residues long. CDR3 sequence: CASSSGQGDEQYF. The CDR3 DNA reads TGTGCCAGCAGCTCGGGACAGGGCGACGAGCAGTACTTC.

The sample holds a few counts of this clonotype. This likely comes from a read error, as the CDR3 has no conserved phenylalanine or tryptophan at its end. No DNA is shown, since the ends of the CDR3 on it are uncertain; the CDR3 is the one TCRdb lists. This chain joins TRBV9 and TRBJ1-2; the table's D gene call, TRBD1, was not cross checked with the DNA. Germline V gene data show CDR1 as SGDLS and CDR2 as YYNGEE. Termini included, the CDR3 measures 8 amino acids. This chain's CDR3 is CASSLGTG.

This clonotype has ten or more counts. This chain connects TRBV29-1 to TRBJ1-3; D is perhaps TRBD1 (6 bases). The CDR3 is 13 residues long. CDR1 is SQVTM and CDR2 is ANQGSEA in the germline V gene. Trimming stripped 5 bases from V and 0 bases from J, with 8 bases between. The DNA of the CDR3 is TGCAGCGTTATGACAGGCTCTGGAAACACCATATATTTT. Its protein product is CSVMTGSGNTIYF.

In its sample, this clonotype was seen many times. The chain combines TRBV10-3 with TRBJ1-5; perhaps TRBD1 as D (6 bases). This CDR3 is built from 12 residues. V lost 9 bases and J lost 3, with 9 bases in between. Germline V CDR1 and CDR2: ENHRY, SYGVKD. CDR3 bases: TGTGCCATTGGGGACACCAATCAGCCCCAGCATTTT. Amino acid sequence: CAIGDTNQPQHF.

To note about this clonotype: Since the CDR3 does not end with the conserved phenylalanine or tryptophan, this likely comes from a read error. The DNA is left out, because the CDR3 cannot be placed on it with certainty; the CDR3 is given as TCRdb lists it. The J gene is TRBJ2-6, the V gene TRBV29-1; the table's D gene call, TRBD2, was not cross checked with the DNA. The germline V gene has CDR1 SQVTM and CDR2 ANQGSEA. The CDR3 numbers 11 amino acids, ends counted. CDR3 amino acids: CSVGASGRAGT.

The chain is built from TRBV7-9 and TRBJ2-1, with D tentatively TRBD2 (6 bases). The J call is uncertain, as TRBJ2-7 better fits the DNA end. The CDR3 sequence is 16 residues long. Germline V lookup: CDR1 SEHNR, CDR2 FQNEAQ (reference sequence). This CDR3 reads CASSPGGSGSYNEQYF. Here the CDR3 DNA reads TGTGCCAGCAGCCCAGGCGGTAGCGGCTCCTACAATGAGCAGTACTTC.

This chain uses TRBV10-3 with TRBJ1-1, with 7 bases aligning to TRBD1. V shed 3 bases, J shed 4 bases, and the junction held 8 bases outside the gene matches. Germline V gene data show CDR1 as ENHRY and CDR2 as SYGVKD. This CDR3 has 15 residues. CDR3 sequence (DNA): TGTGCCATCAGTGATACGACAGGGAAAGGCACTGAAGCTTTCTTT. Its translation: CAISDTTGKGTEAFF.

A few counts support this clonotype. The chain couples TRBV2 to TRBJ2-7; 7 nucleotides line up with TRBD1. Germline V gene data show CDR1 as SNHLY and CDR2 as FYNNEI. The CDR3 is 14 amino acids. J gave up 3 bases and V 5 bases, and 7 bases lay outside the gene matches. CDR3 DNA sequence: TGTGCCAGCAGTAGACAGGGAGAACTCTACGAGCAGTACTTC. Residues: CASSRQGELYEQYF.

The table lists this clonotype with a few counts. This chain joins TRBV24-1 and TRBJ2-2, with no clear D. The CDR3 sequence is 13 residues long. Germline V gene data show CDR1 as KGHDR and CDR2 as SFDVKD. Trimming removed 12 bases from V and 7 bases from J, with 17 bases in between. The CDR3 nucleotides are TGTGCCGCCTCGGTTAGGACGGGCGGGGAGCTGTTTTTT. As protein: CAASVRTGGELFF.

This rearrangement joins TRBV6-5 to TRBJ1-1, with D maybe TRBD1 (5 bases). With 2 bases removed from V and 6 bases from J, the gap between germline ends came to 10 bases. The CDR3 length is 13 residues. The germline CDR1 and CDR2 sequences are MNHEY and SVGAGI. Here the CDR3 DNA reads TGTGCCAGCAGTTACGGGGGTTCCGCTGAAGCTTTCTTT. It encodes CASSYGGSAEAFF.

This clonotype has only one observation. The CDR3 ends on some other residue instead of the conserved phenylalanine or tryptophan, so this is likely a read error. The rearrangement uses TRBV29-1 and TRBJ2-7; unclear D gene. Germline V gene lookup returns CDR1 SQVTM and CDR2 ANQGSEA. V lost 4 bases and J lost 0, with 10 bases in between. The CDR3 has 13 amino acids. CDR3 coding DNA: TGCAGCGTTGTAGAAATTAGCTCCTACGAGCAGTACCTC. Protein: CSVVEISSYEQYL.

The V gene is TRBV25-1, the J gene TRBJ1-2; the D is unclear. The length of the CDR3 is 13 residues. The V and J ends lost 3 bases and 5 bases respectively, with 10 bases between them. Germline CDR1 MGHDK, CDR2 SYGVNS. The CDR3 region is CASSDSAAYGYTF. In DNA, the CDR3 is TGTGCCAGCAGTGATAGTGCCGCTTATGGCTACACCTTC.

This clonotype was seen ten or more times. The chain uses TRBV7-8 and TRBJ1-3; D perhaps matches TRBD1 (5 bases). The CDR3 runs 15 residues. Germline V gene data show CDR1 as SGHVS and CDR2 as FQNEAQ. V was pared by 6 bases and J by 4 bases, with 16 bases between. The CDR3, as DNA: TGTGCCAGCAGTCCACGTCGGGGGGAAGGAAACACCATATATTTT. Its translation is CASSPRRGEGNTIYF.

The genes are TRBV9 and TRBJ1-6; a possible D gene is TRBD1 (5 bases). Germline assignment: CDR1 SGDLS and CDR2 YYNGEE. The CDR3 loop spans 14 amino acids. The V end was cut by 0 bases, the J end by 8 bases, with 9 bases between. Here the CDR3 reads CASSVDGADSPLHF. In nucleotides, the CDR3 is TGTGCCAGCAGCGTAGATGGGGCCGATTCACCCCTCCACTTT.

The chain joins TRBV2 to TRBJ2-7; 11 nucleotides line up with TRBD2. Germline V gene data show CDR1 as SNHLY and CDR2 as FYNNEI. V lost 6 bases, J lost 7 bases, and 11 bases stayed unmatched. The CDR3 is made up of 15 amino acids. The CDR3 protein is CASSPRLAGLEEQYF. The CDR3 nucleotides are TGTGCCAGCAGCCCCCGACTAGCGGGATTAGAAGAGCAGTACTTC.

The chain links TRBV7-9 to TRBJ2-2, with a tentative D call TRBD1 (6 bases). Germline CDR1 and CDR2: SEHNR and FQNEAQ (reference sequence). The CDR3 is 14 residues long. V lost 7 bases and J lost 0, with 9 bases in between. CDR3 DNA: TGTGCCAGCACCACAGGGACGAACACCGGGGAGCTGTTTTTT. This sequence encodes CASTTGTNTGELFF.

The chain combines TRBV2 with TRBJ2-7; no clear D. The CDR3 is 14 residues long. Trimming left V 5 bases short and J 4 bases short, with 15 bases between. The V gene's germline CDR1 is SNHLY and CDR2 FYNNEI. CDR3 nucleotide sequence: TGTGCCAGCAGTCCACTCGGGTGGGTGTACGAGCAGTACTTC. Encoded protein: CASSPLGWVYEQYF.

On this clonotype itself: This may arise from a read error, as a much more abundant clone is one base away. The chain recombines TRBV29-1 with TRBJ2-7; TRBD2 might be the D (6 bases). CDR3 length equals 12 residues. Between the trimmed V and J ends, which lost 6 bases and 5 bases, there was a span of 14 bases. The germline V gene encodes CDR1 SQVTM and CDR2 ANQGSEA. This CDR3 is CSVVAGTDEQYF. CDR3 in DNA: TGCAGCGTGGTGGCAGGGACTGACGAGCAGTACTTC.

The rearrangement uses TRBV7-2 and TRBJ2-7; TRBD1 aligns across 8 bases. This CDR3 is 16 amino acids long. J was trimmed by 2 bases and V by 0 bases; bases with no gene match: 6. CDR1 is SGHTA and CDR2 is FQGNSA in the germline V gene. For the CDR3, the DNA is TGTGCCAGCAGCTTAGCTCCGGGACAGGAAACCTACGAGCAGTACTTC. Amino acid sequence: CASSLAPGQETYEQYF.

This clonotype is a singleton in its sample. The chain combines TRBV2 with TRBJ2-1, with TRBD1 as a possible D gene (6 bases). Trimming removed 5 bases at V and 16 bases at J, with 18 bases between. The CDR3 covers 12 residues. Germline V lookup: CDR1 SNHLY, CDR2 FYNNEI. CDR3 region: CASSSAVSGVFF. As DNA, the CDR3 is TGTGCCAGCAGTTCAGCCGTGTCAGGGGTCTTCTTC.

This chain uses TRBV7-9 with TRBJ2-2; D unclear. V was clipped by 5 bases and J by 8 bases, with 6 bases between them. In germline, CDR1 is SEHNR, CDR2 FQNEAQ (reference sequence). The CDR3 spans 11 residues. The CDR3 region has the DNA TGTGCCAGCAGCGGACGAGGGGAGCTGTTTTTT. Its protein is CASSGRGELFF.

About this clonotype itself: The junction departs from germline at one end; a sequencing error may be responsible. The V call is TRBV20-1, the J call TRBJ2-6; TRBD1 is a possible D gene (6 bases). Germline CDR1 reads DFQATT; CDR2 reads SNEGSKA (reference sequence). The CDR3 length is 15 residues. As DNA, the CDR3 is TGCAGTGCTGCCGACAGGAGCTCTGGGGCCAACGCCCTGACTTTC. Translation: CSAADRSSGANALTF.

The rearrangement joins TRBV12-3 or TRBV12-4 to TRBJ1-1, with D uncertain. V shed 5 bases and J shed 6 bases, with 10 bases lying between them. The CDR3 is 12 amino acids. This CDR3 is CASSPNFSEAFF. Here the CDR3 DNA reads TGTGCCAGCAGTCCCAACTTCTCTGAAGCTTTCTTT.

V usage is TRBV10-3 and J usage is TRBJ2-6, with 7 positions matching TRBD1. The CDR3 totals 16 residues. The trim removed 5 bases at V and 0 bases at J, leaving 4 bases unmatched. Germline values: CDR1 ENHRY, CDR2 SYGVKD. The CDR3 coding sequence is TGTGCCATCAGTACCCCAGGGGGCTCTGGGGCCAACGTCCTGACTTTC. Its protein product is CAISTPGGSGANVLTF.

This clonotype was seen only once. The gene calls are TRBV20-1 and TRBJ2-7, with TRBD2 matching over 8 bases. The CDR3 consists of 16 residues. V was pared by 4 bases and J by 3 bases, with 14 bases of the junction left unmatched. The germline V gene has CDR1 DFQATT and CDR2 SNEGSKA (reference sequence). CDR3 DNA sequence: TGCAGTGCTACTTTACTTGGAGCGGGGGCCCTCTACGAGCAGTACTTC. This translates into CSATLLGAGALYEQYF.